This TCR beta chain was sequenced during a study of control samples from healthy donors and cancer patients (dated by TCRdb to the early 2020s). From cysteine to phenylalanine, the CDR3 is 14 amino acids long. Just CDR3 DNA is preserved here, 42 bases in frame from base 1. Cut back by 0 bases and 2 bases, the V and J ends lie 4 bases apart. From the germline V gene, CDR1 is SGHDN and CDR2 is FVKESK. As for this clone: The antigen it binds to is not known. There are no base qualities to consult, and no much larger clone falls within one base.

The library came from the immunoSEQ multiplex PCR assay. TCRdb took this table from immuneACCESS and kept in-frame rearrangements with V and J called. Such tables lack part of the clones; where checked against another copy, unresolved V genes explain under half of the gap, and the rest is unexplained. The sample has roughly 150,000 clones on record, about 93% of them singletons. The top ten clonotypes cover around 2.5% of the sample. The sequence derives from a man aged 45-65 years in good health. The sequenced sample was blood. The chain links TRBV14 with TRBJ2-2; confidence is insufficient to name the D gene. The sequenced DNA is TGTGCCAGCAGCCAAGACGTTAACACCGGGGAGCTGTTTTTT. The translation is CASSQDVNTGELFF.